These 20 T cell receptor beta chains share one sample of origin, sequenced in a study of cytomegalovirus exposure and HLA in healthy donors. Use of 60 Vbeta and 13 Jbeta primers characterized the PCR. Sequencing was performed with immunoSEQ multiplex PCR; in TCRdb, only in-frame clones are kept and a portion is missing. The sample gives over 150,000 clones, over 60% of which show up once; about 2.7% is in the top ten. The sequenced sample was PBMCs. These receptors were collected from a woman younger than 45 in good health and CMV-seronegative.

The CDR3 coding sequence is TGTGCCAGCGGCCGGTGGGGGGGGGAGACCCAGTACTTC. Its translation is CASGRWGGETQYF. This chain uses TRBV5-4 with TRBJ2-5; 7 bases map to TRBD2. Germline CDR1 and CDR2: SGHNT and YYREEE (reference sequence). This CDR3 has 13 amino acids. J gave up 5 bases and V 7 bases, and 8 bases lay outside the gene matches.

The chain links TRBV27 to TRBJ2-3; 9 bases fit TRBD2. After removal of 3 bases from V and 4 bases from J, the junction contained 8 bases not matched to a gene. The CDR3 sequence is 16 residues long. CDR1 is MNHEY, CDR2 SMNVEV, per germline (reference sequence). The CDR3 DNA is TGTGCCAGCAGTTTCTACGCGGGGGGGCCCCCAGATACGCAGTATTTT. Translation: CASSFYAGGPPDTQYF.

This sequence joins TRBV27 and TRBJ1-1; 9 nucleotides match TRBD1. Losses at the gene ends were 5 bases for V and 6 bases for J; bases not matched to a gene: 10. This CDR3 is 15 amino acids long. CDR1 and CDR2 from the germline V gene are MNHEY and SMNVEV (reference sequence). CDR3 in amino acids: CASSRRDRVIPEAFF. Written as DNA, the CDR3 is TGTGCCAGCAGTCGCCGGGACAGGGTCATTCCTGAAGCTTTCTTT.

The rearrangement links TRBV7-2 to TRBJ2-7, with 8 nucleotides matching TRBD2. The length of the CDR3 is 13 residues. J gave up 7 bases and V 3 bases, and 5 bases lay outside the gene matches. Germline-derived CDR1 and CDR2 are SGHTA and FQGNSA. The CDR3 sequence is CASSFGGAREQYF. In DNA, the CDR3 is TGTGCCAGCAGCTTCGGGGGGGCTCGGGAGCAGTACTTC.

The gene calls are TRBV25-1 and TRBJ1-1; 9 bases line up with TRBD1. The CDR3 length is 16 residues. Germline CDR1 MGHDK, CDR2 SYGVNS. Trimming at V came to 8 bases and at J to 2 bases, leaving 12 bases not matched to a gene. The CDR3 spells CASPPHDRGRNTEAFF. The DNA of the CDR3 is TGTGCCAGCCCCCCTCACGACAGGGGGAGAAACACTGAAGCTTTCTTT.

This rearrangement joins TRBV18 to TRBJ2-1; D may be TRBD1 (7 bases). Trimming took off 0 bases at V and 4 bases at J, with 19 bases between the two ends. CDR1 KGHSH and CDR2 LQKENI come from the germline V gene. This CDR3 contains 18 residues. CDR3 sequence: CASSPPGGYRGGYNEQFF. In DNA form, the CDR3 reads TGTGCCAGCTCACCACCGGGGGGCTACAGGGGCGGGTACAATGAGCAGTTCTTC.

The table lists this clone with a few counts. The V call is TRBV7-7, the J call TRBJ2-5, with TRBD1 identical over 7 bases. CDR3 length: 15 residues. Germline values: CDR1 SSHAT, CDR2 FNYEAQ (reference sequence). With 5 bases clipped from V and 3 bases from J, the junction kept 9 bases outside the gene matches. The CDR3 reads CASSPNPTGEETQYF. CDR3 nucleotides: TGTGCCAGCAGCCCTAACCCAACAGGGGAAGAGACCCAGTACTTC. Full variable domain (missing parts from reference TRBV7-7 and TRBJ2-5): GAGVSQSPRYKVTKRGQDVTLRCDPISSHATLYWYQQALGQGPEFLTYFNYEAQPDKSGLPSDRFSAERPEGSISTLTIQRTEQRDSAMYRCASSPNPTGEETQYFGPGTRLLVL.

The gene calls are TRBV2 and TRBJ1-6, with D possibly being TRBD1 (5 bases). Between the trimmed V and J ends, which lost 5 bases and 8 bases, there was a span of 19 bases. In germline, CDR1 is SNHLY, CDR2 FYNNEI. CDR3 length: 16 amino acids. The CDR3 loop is CASSRWSGVGDSPLHF. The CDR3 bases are TGTGCCAGCAGTCGCTGGTCGGGAGTGGGGGATTCACCCCTCCACTTT. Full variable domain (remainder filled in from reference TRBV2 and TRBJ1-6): EPEVTQTPSHQVTQMGQEVILRCVPISNHLYFYWYRQILGQKVEFLVSFYNNEISEKSEIFDDQFSVERPDGSNFTLKIRSTKLEDSAMYFCASSRWSGVGDSPLHFGNGTRLTVT.

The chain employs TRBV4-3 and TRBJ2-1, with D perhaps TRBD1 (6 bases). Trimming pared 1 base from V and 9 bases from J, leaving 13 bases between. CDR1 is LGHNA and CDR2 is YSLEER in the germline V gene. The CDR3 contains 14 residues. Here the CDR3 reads CASSQVGATVEQFF. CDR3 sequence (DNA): TGCGCCAGCAGCCAAGTGGGGGCGACTGTTGAGCAGTTCTTC.

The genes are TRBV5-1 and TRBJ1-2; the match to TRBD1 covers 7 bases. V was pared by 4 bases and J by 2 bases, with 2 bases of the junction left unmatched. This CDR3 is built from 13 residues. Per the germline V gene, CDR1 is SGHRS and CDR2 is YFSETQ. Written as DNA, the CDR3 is TGCGCCAGCAGCATACAGGGGAACTATGGCTACACCTTC. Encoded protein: CASSIQGNYGYTF.

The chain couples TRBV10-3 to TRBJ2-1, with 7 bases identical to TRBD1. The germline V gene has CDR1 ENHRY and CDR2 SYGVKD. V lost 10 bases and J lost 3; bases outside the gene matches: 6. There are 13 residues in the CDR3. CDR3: CATLTGNYNEQFF. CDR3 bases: TGTGCCACCCTGACAGGGAACTACAATGAGCAGTTCTTC.

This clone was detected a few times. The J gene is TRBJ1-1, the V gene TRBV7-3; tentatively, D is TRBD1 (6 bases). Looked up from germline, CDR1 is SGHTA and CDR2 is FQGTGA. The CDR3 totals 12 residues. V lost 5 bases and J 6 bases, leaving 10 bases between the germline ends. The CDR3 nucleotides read TGTGCCAGCAGCCCCGGACAGTCTGAAGCTTTCTTT. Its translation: CASSPGQSEAFF.

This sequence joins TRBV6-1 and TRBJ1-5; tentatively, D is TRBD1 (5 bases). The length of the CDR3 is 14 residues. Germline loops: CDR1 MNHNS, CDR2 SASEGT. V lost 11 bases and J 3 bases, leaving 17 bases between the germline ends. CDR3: CASGGFQDNQPQHF. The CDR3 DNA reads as TGTGCCTCCGGGGGGTTTCAGGACAATCAGCCCCAGCATTTT.

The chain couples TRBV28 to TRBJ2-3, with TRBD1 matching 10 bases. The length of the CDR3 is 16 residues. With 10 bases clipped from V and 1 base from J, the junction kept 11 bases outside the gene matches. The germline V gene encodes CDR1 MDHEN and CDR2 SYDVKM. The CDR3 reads CATGTGESLGTDTQYF. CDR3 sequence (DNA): TGTGCCACCGGGACAGGGGAAAGTCTAGGCACAGATACGCAGTATTTT. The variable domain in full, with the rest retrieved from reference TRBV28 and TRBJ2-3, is DVKVTQSSRYLVKRTGEKVFLECVQDMDHENMFWYRQDPGLGLRLIYFSYDVKMKEKGDIPEGYSVSREKKERFSLILESASTNQTSMYLCATGTGESLGTDTQYFGPGTRLTVL.

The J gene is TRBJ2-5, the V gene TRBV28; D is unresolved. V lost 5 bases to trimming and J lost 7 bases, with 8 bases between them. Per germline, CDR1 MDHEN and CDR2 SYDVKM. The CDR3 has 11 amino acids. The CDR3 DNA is TGTGCCAGCAGTCCAGTTGCGACCCAGTACTTC. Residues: CASSPVATQYF.

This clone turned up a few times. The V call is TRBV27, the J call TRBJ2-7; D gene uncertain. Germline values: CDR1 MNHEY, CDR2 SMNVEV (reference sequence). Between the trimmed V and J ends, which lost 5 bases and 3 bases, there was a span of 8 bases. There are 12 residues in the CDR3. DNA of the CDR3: TGTGCCAGCAGTCCCTCGGGCTACGAGCAGTACTTC. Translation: CASSPSGYEQYF.

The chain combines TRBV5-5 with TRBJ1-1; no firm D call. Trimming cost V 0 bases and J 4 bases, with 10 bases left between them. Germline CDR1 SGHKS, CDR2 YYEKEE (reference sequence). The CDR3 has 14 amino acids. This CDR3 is CASSLVWEFTEAFF. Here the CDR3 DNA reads TGTGCCAGCAGCTTGGTCTGGGAGTTCACTGAAGCTTTCTTT.

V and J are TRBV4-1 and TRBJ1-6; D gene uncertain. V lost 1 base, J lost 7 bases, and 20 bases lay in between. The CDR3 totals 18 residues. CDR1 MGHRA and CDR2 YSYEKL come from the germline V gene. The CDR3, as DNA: TGCGCCAGCAGCCAAGGTGGGTTAGGTACCGGGAAAAATTCACCCCTCCACTTT. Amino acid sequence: CASSQGGLGTGKNSPLHF.

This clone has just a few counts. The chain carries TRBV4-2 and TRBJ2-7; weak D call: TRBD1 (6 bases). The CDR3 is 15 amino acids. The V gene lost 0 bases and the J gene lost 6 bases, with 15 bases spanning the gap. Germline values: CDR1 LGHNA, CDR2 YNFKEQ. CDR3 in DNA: TGTGCCAGCAGCCAAGATTGGGCAGGGGTGGGCGAGCAGTACTTC. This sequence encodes CASSQDWAGVGEQYF.

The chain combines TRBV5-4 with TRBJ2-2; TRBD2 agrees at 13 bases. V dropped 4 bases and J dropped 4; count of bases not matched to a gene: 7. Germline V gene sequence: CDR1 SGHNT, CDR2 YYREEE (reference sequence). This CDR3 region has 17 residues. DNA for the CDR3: TGTGCCAGCAGCACCGGGACTAGCGGGGTCAGCACCGGGGAGCTGTTTTTT. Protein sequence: CASSTGTSGVSTGELFF.